These 3 T cell receptor beta chains came from one sample sequenced in a study of CD8+ T cells in alopecia areata. Extracted from the samples, RNA was reverse transcribed into cDNA to serve as the sequencing template. The assay was immunoSEQ multiplex PCR, and TCRdb's table has in-frame clones only and misses some. The data show under 150,000 clones, 62% seen once. The sample comprised CD8+ T cells sorted from blood. All receptors derive from a human donor in good health.

CDR3 amino acids: CASSGASYEKLFF. The CDR3 DNA reads TGTGCCAGCAGCGGAGCGTCATATGAAAAACTGTTTTTT. The V gene is TRBV7-2, the J gene TRBJ1-4; D gene uncertain. V was clipped by 5 bases and J by 6 bases, with 10 bases between them. The CDR3 covers 13 residues. Per germline, CDR1 SGHTA and CDR2 FQGNSA.

This clone appeared a single time. This chain uses TRBV19 with TRBJ2-1, with 12 bases that match TRBD2. J lost 7 bases, V lost 3 bases, and 1 base had no gene match. This CDR3 has 14 residues. The germline V gene has CDR1 LNHDA and CDR2 SQIVND (reference sequence). The DNA for the CDR3 is TGTGCCAGTAGTATGACTAGCGGGAGAAATGAGCAGTTCTTC. It specifies CASSMTSGRNEQFF.

The gene calls are TRBV6-5 and TRBJ2-1; D is unclear. The CDR3 totals 13 residues. Germline values: CDR1 MNHEY, CDR2 SVGAGI. Deletions cut 3 bases from V and 6 bases from J, with 9 bases between. The CDR3, as DNA: TGTGCCAGCAGTTATGGAGACCTCAATGAGCAGTTCTTC. Translation: CASSYGDLNEQFF.